These T cell receptor beta chains were read from a single sample in a study of blood T cell repertoires in COVID-19. Generated by immunoSEQ multiplex PCR, the TCRdb table keeps only in-frame clones and is missing some. The sample holds hundreds of thousands of clones, roughly four fifths seen once. The sequencing sample was made of peripheral blood. Receptors originate from a woman aged 80 or over with acute or convalescent COVID-19. CDR3s include the opening cysteine and the closing phenylalanine or tryptophan. A D gene is named only where the DNA matches it firmly. Clone sizes are given selectively: once, few, many, or a class where the clone is expanded.

J gene | V gene | D gene | clone size | CDR3 length | CDR3 protein | CDR3 DNA
TRBJ1-1 | TRBV7-8 | NA | NA | 14 | CASSFERVNTEAFF | TGTGCCAGCAGCTTCGAACGGGTGAACACTGAAGCTTTCTTT
TRBJ2-5 | TRBV18 | TRBD2 | NA | 15 | CASSLIAGTQETQYF | TGTGCCAGCTCACTCATAGCGGGGACCCAAGAGACCCAGTACTTC
TRBJ2-2 | TRBV6-5 | TRBD2 | NA | 15 | CASTISGGSTGELFF | TGTGCCAGCACCATCTCGGGAGGGAGCACCGGGGAGCTGTTTTTT
TRBJ1-2 | TRBV20-1 | TRBD1 | NA | 13 | CSASDRGPDGYTF | TGCAGTGCAAGTGACAGGGGGCCGGATGGCTACACCTTC
TRBJ2-2 | TRBV18 | TRBD1 | NA | 15 | CASSPDRGDTGELFF | TGTGCCAGCTCCCCCGACAGGGGTGACACCGGGGAGCTGTTTTTT
TRBJ1-3 | TRBV20-1 | NA | NA | 11 | CSVRAGNTIYF | TGCAGTGTGAGGGCTGGAAACACCATATATTTT
TRBJ1-1 | TRBV11-2 | NA | NA | 14 | CASSLGPKNTEAFF | TGTGCCAGCAGCTTAGGGCCAAAGAACACTGAAGCTTTCTTT
TRBJ1-1 | TRBV5-1 | NA | NA | 15 | CASSLNLRGNTEAFF | TGCGCCAGCAGCTTAAACCTCAGGGGGAACACTGAAGCTTTCTTT
TRBJ2-1 | TRBV9 | NA | NA | 14 | CASSVTSSYNEQFF | TGTGCCAGCAGCGTAACCAGCTCCTACAATGAGCAGTTCTTC
TRBJ2-7 | TRBV7-2 | TRBD1 | NA | 13 | CASSGTGGYEQYF | TGTGCCAGCAGCGGGACAGGGGGGTACGAGCAGTACTTC
TRBJ1-4 | TRBV7-2 | NA | few | 14 | CASSPAREDGKLFF | TGTGCCAGCAGCCCGGCCAGGGAGGACGGAAAACTGTTTTTT
TRBJ2-6 | TRBV6-2/TRBV6-3 | NA | NA | 16 | CASSTPGMSGANVLTF | TGTGCCAGCAGTACACCGGGAATGAGCGGGGCCAACGTCCTGACTTTC
TRBJ2-7 | TRBV30 | NA | few | 15 | CAWSVRGSGDYEQYF | TGTGCCTGGAGTGTACGAGGGTCCGGGGACTACGAGCAGTACTTC
TRBJ2-1 | TRBV5-1 | NA | NA | 17 | CASSLTVELAGPDLRFF | TGCGCCAGCAGCCTGACTGTTGAACTTGCGGGTCCAGATCTCCGGTTCTTC
TRBJ1-2 | TRBV28 | TRBD1 | NA | 13 | CASLETGNYGYTF | TGTGCCAGCCTAGAGACAGGGAACTATGGCTACACCTTC
TRBJ1-6 | TRBV19 | TRBD1 | NA | 16 | CASSIHGTGPNSPLHF | TGTGCCAGTAGTATCCACGGGACAGGCCCTAATTCACCCCTCCACTTT
TRBJ2-7 | TRBV27 | NA | NA | 15 | CASSLNGQGSLEQYF | TGTGCCAGCAGTTTAAACGGGCAGGGATCCCTCGAGCAGTACTTC
TRBJ1-1 | TRBV7-9 | TRBD1 | NA | 13 | CASSQRQGSEAFF | TGTGCCAGCAGTCAAAGACAGGGCTCTGAAGCTTTCTTT
TRBJ2-5 | TRBV3-1/TRBV3-2 | NA | NA | 14 | CASSPIGGVETQYF | TGTGCCAGCAGCCCCATAGGAGGGGTTGAGACCCAGTACTTC
TRBJ2-1 | TRBV6-6 | TRBD2 | NA | 15 | CASSYGSGGPDEQFF | TGTGCCAGCAGTTACGGATCGGGAGGGCCTGATGAGCAGTTCTTC
TRBJ1-2 | TRBV27 | NA | NA | 13 | CASSSGTNYGYTF | TGTGCCAGCAGTTCCGGGACAAACTATGGCTACACCTTC
TRBJ2-5 | TRBV5-1 | TRBD1 | NA | 16 | CASSLGDRGLQETQYF | TGCGCCAGCAGCTTGGGTGACAGGGGGCTACAAGAGACCCAGTACTTC
TRBJ2-2 | TRBV9 | TRBD1 | NA | 15 | CASSPTGQGSGELFF | TGTGCCAGCAGCCCCACGGGACAGGGTTCCGGGGAGCTGTTTTTT
TRBJ2-1 | TRBV24-1 | TRBD2 | NA | 14 | CATSDLASGNEQFF | TGTGCCACCAGTGATTTGGCTAGCGGCAATGAGCAGTTCTTC
TRBJ1-5 | TRBV6-5 | NA | NA | 14 | CASQGLNSNQPQHF | TGTGCCAGTCAGGGTTTGAATAGCAATCAGCCCCAGCATTTT
TRBJ2-7 | TRBV28 | NA | NA | 16 | CASSPLGGVGSYEQYF | TGTGCCAGCAGTCCCCTAGGCGGGGTTGGGTCCTACGAGCAGTACTTC
TRBJ1-1 | TRBV7-2 | NA | once | 13 | CASSSRMNTEAFF | TGTGCCAGCAGCTCCCGTATGAACACTGAAGCTTTCTTT
TRBJ2-1 | TRBV5-1 | NA | NA | 15 | CASSPLRVPWNEQFF | TGCGCCAGCAGCCCTCTCCGCGTACCCTGGAATGAGCAGTTCTTC
TRBJ1-2 | TRBV28 | TRBD1 | NA | 16 | CASSPWDRIRLWGYTF | TGTGCCAGCAGTCCGTGGGACAGGATACGTCTATGGGGCTACACCTTC